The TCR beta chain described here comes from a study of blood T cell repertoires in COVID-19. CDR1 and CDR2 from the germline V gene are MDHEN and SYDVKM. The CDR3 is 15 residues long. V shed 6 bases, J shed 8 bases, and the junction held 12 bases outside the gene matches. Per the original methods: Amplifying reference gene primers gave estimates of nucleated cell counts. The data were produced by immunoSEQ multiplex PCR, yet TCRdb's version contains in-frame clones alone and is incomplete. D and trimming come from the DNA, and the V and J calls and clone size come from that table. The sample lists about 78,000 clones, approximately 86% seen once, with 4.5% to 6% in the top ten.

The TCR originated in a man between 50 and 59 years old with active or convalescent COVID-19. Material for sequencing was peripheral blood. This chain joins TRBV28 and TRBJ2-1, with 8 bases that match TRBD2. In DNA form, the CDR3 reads TGTGCCAGCAGCGCCCCGGGGGGGAGGCACTATGAGCAGTTCTTC. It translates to CASSAPGGRHYEQFF.